These 22 T cell receptor beta chains originate from one sample sequenced in a study of cytomegalovirus exposure and HLA in healthy donors. The repertoire was sequenced with immunoSEQ multiplex PCR; TCRdb's copy has only in-frame clones and lacks some. Here the sample spans under 200,000 clones, approximately 96% being singletons. The sample taken for sequencing was PBMCs. These receptors were obtained from a woman younger than 30 in good health and CMV-seronegative.

The chain is built from TRBV6-6 and TRBJ2-1, with unresolved D. The CDR3 is made up of 12 amino acids. Germline CDR1 is MNHNY and CDR2 is SVGAGI (reference sequence). The V gene lost 5 bases and the J gene lost 0 bases, with 2 bases spanning the gap. CDR3 region: CASSLSYNEQFF. In DNA form, the CDR3 reads TGTGCCAGCAGTCTCTCCTACAATGAGCAGTTCTTC.

In this sample, this clone turned up once. The chain has TRBV7-2 and TRBJ1-5, with 7 bases that match TRBD1. This CDR3 contains 15 residues. Germline loops: CDR1 SGHTA, CDR2 FQGNSA. The trim removed 5 bases at V and 4 bases at J, leaving 8 bases unmatched. Here the CDR3 DNA reads TGTGCCAGCAGCCCCGACAGGGCGGGGAATCAGCCCCAGCATTTT. Its translation is CASSPDRAGNQPQHF.

This chain joins TRBV19 and TRBJ2-1, with D hard to call. The length of the CDR3 is 16 residues. Germline lookup yields CDR1 LNHDA and CDR2 SQIVND (reference sequence). V lost 1 base, J lost 0 bases, and 10 bases lay in between. This CDR3 reads CASSIGFVSSYNEQFF. CDR3 in DNA: TGTGCCAGTAGTATAGGGTTTGTTAGCTCCTACAATGAGCAGTTCTTC.

The chain is built from TRBV6-1 and TRBJ2-4; 8 bases align to TRBD1. CDR3 length: 15 amino acids. The V gene's germline CDR1 is MNHNS and CDR2 SASEGT. Trimming removed 6 bases from V and 3 bases from J; junction bases left unmatched: 7. CDR3 protein: CASRVDRAVKNIQYF. In DNA, the CDR3 is TGTGCCAGCAGAGTGGACAGGGCGGTCAAAAACATTCAGTACTTC.

The rearrangement uses TRBV7-9 and TRBJ2-7; D remains ambiguous. Germline CDR1 SEHNR, CDR2 FQNEAQ (reference sequence). This CDR3 comprises 12 residues. Trimming took 1 base from V and 9 from J, leaving 10 bases between them. The CDR3 DNA reads TGTGCCAGCAGCTTAGAATCGCCGGGGCAGTACTTC. The encoded protein is CASSLESPGQYF.

V and J are TRBV7-9 and TRBJ2-1; 11 bases agree with TRBD2. Germline V gene sequence: CDR1 SEHNR, CDR2 FQNEAQ (reference sequence). The CDR3 totals 14 residues. V dropped 5 bases and J dropped 7; count of bases not matched to a gene: 4. CDR3 DNA sequence: TGTGCCAGCAGCCAAGGACTAGCGGGTAATGAGCAGTTCTTC. Residues: CASSQGLAGNEQFF. Looking up the rest from reference TRBV7-9 and TRBJ2-1 gives the full variable domain: DTGVSQNPRHKITKRGQNVTFRCDPISEHNRLYWYRQTLGQGPEFLTYFQNEAQLEKSRLLSDRFSAERPKGSFSTLEIQRTEQGDSAMYLCASSQGLAGNEQFFGPGTRLTVL.

The genes are TRBV6-5 and TRBJ2-7; D may be TRBD1 (5 bases). The CDR3 has 13 residues. Germline-derived CDR1 and CDR2 are MNHEY and SVGAGI. V was trimmed by 7 bases and J by 1 base, leaving 11 bases between them. The DNA for the CDR3 is TGTGCCAGCACTAGGGGCATTTCCTACGAGCAGTACTTC. Translating gives CASTRGISYEQYF.

The chain links TRBV5-1 to TRBJ2-5; possible D gene TRBD1, 7 bases. The germline CDR1 and CDR2 sequences are SGHRS and YFSETQ. The CDR3 has 17 residues. V was pared by 0 bases and J by 0 bases, with 15 bases between. CDR3 bases: TGCGCCAGCAGCTTGGCCTACAGGGGAGGTTACCAAGAGACCCAGTACTTC. It specifies CASSLAYRGGYQETQYF.

This clone has just one count. Mismatch with germline at one junction end may stem from a read error. The V and J genes are TRBV7-7 and TRBJ2-1; D is unresolved. Germline lookup yields CDR1 SSHAT and CDR2 FNYEAQ (reference sequence). The length of the CDR3 is 17 residues. As DNA, the CDR3 is TGTGCTAGCAGCCTACATACGACAAAGAGTCCATACAATGAGCAGTTCTTC. Translating it yields CASSLHTTKSPYNEQFF.

The rearrangement uses TRBV18 and TRBJ1-5, with a weak D call TRBD1 (5 bases). This CDR3 spans 15 amino acids. Germline CDR1 reads KGHSH; CDR2 reads LQKENI. Trimming shortened V by 3 bases and J by 8 bases, and 17 bases separated the two germline ends. The DNA of the CDR3 is TGTGCCAGCTCACCGTCGGCGGGACGTTGGGAGCCCCAGCATTTT. Encoded protein: CASSPSAGRWEPQHF.

The genes are TRBV6-1 and TRBJ1-1; 7 bases line up with TRBD1. With 8 bases clipped from V and 1 base from J, the junction kept 7 bases outside the gene matches. The CDR3 has 14 amino acids. The germline gives CDR1 MNHNS, CDR2 SASEGT. DNA for the CDR3: TGTGCCAGCCCCGCCGGACAGGAGAACACTGAAGCTTTCTTT. This sequence encodes CASPAGQENTEAFF.

V is TRBV5-1 and J is TRBJ1-3; TRBD1 agrees at 9 bases. V trimming: 0 bases; J trimming: 4 bases; junction bases outside the gene matches: 5. CDR3 length equals 16 residues. The germline V gene has CDR1 SGHRS and CDR2 YFSETQ. The CDR3 region has the DNA TGCGCCAGCAGCTTGGCCGGGACAGGGAGAGGAAACACCATATATTTT. Its protein product is CASSLAGTGRGNTIYF.

This chain connects TRBV19 to TRBJ2-2; D not certain. The V end lost 1 base, the J end lost 0 bases, and 6 bases lay between the germline ends. In germline, CDR1 is LNHDA, CDR2 SQIVND (reference sequence). There are 15 residues in the CDR3. For the CDR3, the DNA is TGTGCCAGTAGTATAGGACAACCGAACACCGGGGAGCTGTTTTTT. Translating it yields CASSIGQPNTGELFF.

This chain uses TRBV6-5 with TRBJ1-2; D is undetermined. This CDR3 is 15 amino acids long. Germline loops: CDR1 MNHEY, CDR2 SVGAGI. V was cut by 0 bases and J by 2 bases, with 10 bases left in between. CDR3 DNA sequence: TGTGCCAGCAGTTACTCGCTGGCTTCGAACTATGGCTACACCTTC. Protein product: CASSYSLASNYGYTF.

The chain carries TRBV4-1 and TRBJ1-5; D is ambiguous. Germline CDR1 MGHRA, CDR2 YSYEKL. The CDR3 consists of 17 residues. V was clipped by 0 bases and J by 3 bases, with 15 bases between them. The CDR3 loop reads CASSQDIFRLPNQPQHF. In DNA form, the CDR3 reads TGCGCCAGCAGCCAAGATATTTTCCGCCTACCCAATCAGCCCCAGCATTTT.

The chain links TRBV29-1 to TRBJ1-3, with no clear D. The CDR3 spans 14 residues. CDR1 and CDR2 from the germline V gene are SQVTM and ANQGSEA. Between the trimmed V and J ends, which lost 3 bases and 1 base, there was a span of 10 bases. CDR3 sequence reads: CSVDHSGSGNTIYF. The CDR3 coding sequence is TGCAGCGTTGACCACAGTGGGTCTGGAAACACCATATATTTT.

The chain uses TRBV10-2 and TRBJ1-1; D gene uncertain. V shed 0 bases and J shed 10 bases, with 9 bases lying between them. Germline V CDR1 and CDR2: WSHSY, SAAADI. The CDR3 has 12 residues. This chain's CDR3 is CASSESWGAAFF. The CDR3 DNA reads as TGCGCCAGCAGTGAGTCATGGGGAGCAGCTTTCTTT.

The gene calls are TRBV9 and TRBJ2-7; 8 bases are shared with TRBD2. In germline, CDR1 is SGDLS, CDR2 YYNGEE. With V trimmed by 4 bases and J by 4 bases, 4 bases remained unmatched. The CDR3 is made up of 13 amino acids. The CDR3 DNA follows: TGTGCCAGCAGCCCGGGGGGGTGGTACGAGCAGTACTTC. Residues: CASSPGGWYEQYF.

The rearrangement uses TRBV30 and TRBJ2-1; 7 bases match TRBD2. The CDR3 covers 17 residues. Germline V CDR1 and CDR2: GTSNPN, SVGIG (reference sequence). The trim removed 3 bases at V and 4 bases at J, leaving 15 bases unmatched. CDR3: CAWRSLVAGVRYNEQFF. CDR3 in DNA: TGTGCCTGGAGGAGTCTGGTTGCGGGAGTGAGGTACAATGAGCAGTTCTTC.

V usage is TRBV2 and J usage is TRBJ2-7, with TRBD2 identical over 10 bases. This CDR3 region has 14 residues. Germline V CDR1 and CDR2: SNHLY, FYNNEI. The junction had 4 bases not matched to a gene; V was cut back by 6 bases and J by 2 bases. The CDR3 bases are TGTGCCAGCAGGGAAAGCGGGGGGGCCTACGAGCAGTACTTC. Translated, it gives CASRESGGAYEQYF. The entire variable domain, with the rest obtained from reference TRBV2 and TRBJ2-7, is as follows: EPEVTQTPSHQVTQMGQEVILRCVPISNHLYFYWYRQILGQKVEFLVSFYNNEISEKSEIFDDQFSVERPDGSNFTLKIRSTKLEDSAMYFCASRESGGAYEQYFGPGTRLTVT.

This chain links TRBV6-4 with TRBJ2-3; TRBD2 matches 12 bases. J was trimmed by 6 bases and V by 4 bases; bases with no gene match: 8. The CDR3 extends over 16 amino acids. The germline V gene encodes CDR1 MRHNA and CDR2 SNTAGT. CDR3 loop: CASSATGLAGLDTQYF. DNA for the CDR3: TGTGCCAGCAGTGCCACTGGACTAGCGGGACTCGATACGCAGTATTTT.

This chain uses TRBV7-6 with TRBJ2-3; D possibly corresponds to TRBD1 (7 bases). The CDR3 is 17 residues long. V dropped 1 base and J dropped 5 bases, with 19 bases sitting between them. CDR1 is SGHVS and CDR2 is FNYEAQ in the germline V gene. The CDR3 region has the DNA TGTGCCAGCAGCTTAGTTGGAGGGGGCGTCGGTCTAGATACGCAGTATTTT. Amino acids: CASSLVGGGVGLDTQYF.